These T cell receptor beta chains were read from a single sample in a study of blood T cell repertoires in COVID-19. TCRdb's table, derived via immunoSEQ multiplex PCR, lists solely in-frame clones and lacks some. The table has 200,000 to 250,000 clones, 85% seen once. Sequencing used peripheral blood. These TCRs come from a woman between 65 and 79 years old with COVID-19, enrolled during active disease. The CDR3 runs from the conserved cysteine through the conserved F or W. The D gene is left open where the match is weak.

v_call: TRBV19; j_call: TRBJ2-1; d_call: TRBD2; cdr3_aa: CASSIPGAASLAGVYNEQFF
v_call: TRBV6-6; j_call: TRBJ1-4; d_call: NA; cdr3_aa: CASSHERRGEKLFF
v_call: TRBV28; j_call: TRBJ1-6; d_call: TRBD1; cdr3_aa: CASTSQETGVSPLHF
v_call: TRBV19; j_call: TRBJ1-1; d_call: TRBD1; cdr3_aa: CASAIVRDRGRTEAFF
v_call: TRBV5-5; j_call: TRBJ1-1; d_call: NA; cdr3_aa: CASSSTVEAFF
v_call: TRBV19; j_call: TRBJ1-2; d_call: TRBD1; cdr3_aa: CASSIPDRGAAGYTF
v_call: TRBV12-3/TRBV12-4; j_call: TRBJ1-4; d_call: NA; cdr3_aa: CASSLSGAGLFF
v_call: TRBV7-3; j_call: TRBJ2-6; d_call: TRBD1; cdr3_aa: CASSPGQASRPNVLTF
v_call: TRBV7-9; j_call: TRBJ2-5; d_call: NA; cdr3_aa: CASSPSGRGETQYF
v_call: TRBV24-1; j_call: TRBJ2-3; d_call: TRBD2; cdr3_aa: CATSEVAGGLTDTQYF
v_call: TRBV24-1; j_call: TRBJ2-1; d_call: NA; cdr3_aa: CATSDLFDSTNEQFF
v_call: TRBV27; j_call: TRBJ1-5; d_call: NA; cdr3_aa: CASSLSPGGPLMPQHF
v_call: TRBV3-1/TRBV3-2; j_call: TRBJ2-3; d_call: NA; cdr3_aa: CASSQAGTPITDTQYF
v_call: TRBV11-3; j_call: TRBJ1-1; d_call: NA; cdr3_aa: CASSPSGGAWTEAFF
v_call: TRBV4-3; j_call: TRBJ1-1; d_call: NA; cdr3_aa: CASSQDRTWNTEAFF
v_call: TRBV10-3; j_call: TRBJ1-2; d_call: TRBD1; cdr3_aa: CAITGTGGAGGYTF
v_call: TRBV3-1/TRBV3-2; j_call: TRBJ2-3; d_call: TRBD2; cdr3_aa: CASSLTSGGPRGTDTQYF
v_call: TRBV10-1; j_call: TRBJ1-5; d_call: TRBD1; cdr3_aa: CASRQGVRQPQHF
v_call: TRBV7-9; j_call: TRBJ2-1; d_call: TRBD1; cdr3_aa: CASSFGTGDEQFF
v_call: TRBV6-5; j_call: TRBJ1-6; d_call: NA; cdr3_aa: CASRLQGSSPLHF
v_call: TRBV21-1; j_call: TRBJ1-2; d_call: NA; cdr3_aa: CASSKDRSIVYGYTF
v_call: TRBV2; j_call: TRBJ1-1; d_call: NA; cdr3_aa: CASSLSPGRNTEAFF
v_call: TRBV10-3; j_call: TRBJ2-5; d_call: NA; cdr3_aa: CAIRAGRGETQYF
v_call: TRBV7-2; j_call: TRBJ1-1; d_call: TRBD1; cdr3_aa: CASSWEGQAVTEAFF
v_call: TRBV5-1; j_call: TRBJ1-2; d_call: TRBD1; cdr3_aa: CASSLGTGYGYTF
v_call: TRBV7-8; j_call: TRBJ2-1; d_call: TRBD1; cdr3_aa: CASSFLQGTGLSYNEQFF
v_call: TRBV27; j_call: TRBJ2-3; d_call: NA; cdr3_aa: CASSFRQGRIRREYF
v_call: TRBV19; j_call: TRBJ1-2; d_call: NA; cdr3_aa: CASSRGTGDGYTF